This T cell receptor (beta chain) was captured in a study of PD-L1 blockade in urothelial cancer. Study-level information: Treatment start was followed by blood analysis at 3 weeks (second dose) and again at 6 weeks. Blood samples had a median of approximately 150,000 T cells. The study, taken as a whole, reports: The study found that durable-benefit patients expanded tumor-associated blood clones more at 3 weeks.

As regards this clone: What it recognizes is unknown.

This table comes from immunoSEQ multiplex PCR, and its TCRdb copy is limited to in-frame clones, with some not included. This sample yields 85,000 to 100,000 clones, of which around 86% are seen a single time; 1.5% to 2.5% belongs to the top ten. Time point here: pretreatment peripheral blood. Patient sample counts ranged from 1 to 8, pretreatment and on-treatment. The CDR3 extends over 16 amino acids. The germline V gene encodes CDR1 LGHNA and CDR2 YNFKEQ. Trimming took 2 bases from V and 4 from J; bases not matched to a gene: 7. The chain combines TRBV4-2 with TRBJ2-7; 11 nucleotides match TRBD1. The source was PBMCs, collected around atezolizumab (anti-PD-L1) treatment. The TCR comes from a man aged 55 to 70 with urothelial cancer. CDR3 protein: CASSQSRGQGVYEQYF. The CDR3 DNA sequence: TGTGCCAGCAGCCAATCTAGGGGACAGGGGGTGTACGAGCAGTACTTC.